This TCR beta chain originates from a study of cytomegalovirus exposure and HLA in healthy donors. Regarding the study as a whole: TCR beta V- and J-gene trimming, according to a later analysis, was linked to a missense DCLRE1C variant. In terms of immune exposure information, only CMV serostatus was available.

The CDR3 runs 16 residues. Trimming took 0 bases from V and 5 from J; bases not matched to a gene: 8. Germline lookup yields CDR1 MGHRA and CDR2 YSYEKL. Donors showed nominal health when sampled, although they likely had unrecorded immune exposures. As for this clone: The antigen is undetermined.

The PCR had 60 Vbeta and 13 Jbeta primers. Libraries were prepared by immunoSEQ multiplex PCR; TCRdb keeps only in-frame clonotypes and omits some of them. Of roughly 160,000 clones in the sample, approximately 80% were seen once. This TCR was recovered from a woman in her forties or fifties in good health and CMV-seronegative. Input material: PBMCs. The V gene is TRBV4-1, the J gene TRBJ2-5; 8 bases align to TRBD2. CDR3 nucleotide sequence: TGCGCCAGCAGCCAAGATTGGACGGGGGGGCAGGAGACCCAGTACTTC. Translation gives CASSQDWTGGQETQYF.